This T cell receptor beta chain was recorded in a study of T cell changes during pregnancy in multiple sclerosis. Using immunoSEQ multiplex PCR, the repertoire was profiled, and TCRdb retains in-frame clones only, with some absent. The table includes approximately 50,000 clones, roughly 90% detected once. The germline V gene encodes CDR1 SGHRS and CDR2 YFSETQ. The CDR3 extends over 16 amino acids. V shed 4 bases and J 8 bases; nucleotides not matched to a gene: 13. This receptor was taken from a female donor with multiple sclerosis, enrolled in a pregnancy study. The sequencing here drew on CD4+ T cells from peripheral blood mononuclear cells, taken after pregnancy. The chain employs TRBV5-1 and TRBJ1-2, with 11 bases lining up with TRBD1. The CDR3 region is CASSAGYGQGAGGYTF. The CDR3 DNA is TGCGCCAGCAGCGCAGGGTACGGACAGGGGGCTGGAGGCTACACCTTC.